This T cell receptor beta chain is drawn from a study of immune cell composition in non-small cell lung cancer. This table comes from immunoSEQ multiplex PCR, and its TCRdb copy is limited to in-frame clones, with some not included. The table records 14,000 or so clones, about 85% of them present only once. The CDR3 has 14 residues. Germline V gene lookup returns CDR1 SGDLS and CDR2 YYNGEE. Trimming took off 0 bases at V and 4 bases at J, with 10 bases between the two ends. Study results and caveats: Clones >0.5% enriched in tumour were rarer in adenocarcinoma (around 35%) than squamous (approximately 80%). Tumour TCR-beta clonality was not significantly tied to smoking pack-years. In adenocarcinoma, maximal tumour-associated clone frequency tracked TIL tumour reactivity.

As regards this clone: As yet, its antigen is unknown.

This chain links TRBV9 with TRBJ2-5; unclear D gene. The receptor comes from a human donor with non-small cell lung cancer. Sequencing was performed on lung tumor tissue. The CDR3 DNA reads TGTGCCAGCAGCGTAGGCCCTGGGGTAGAGACCCAGTACTTC. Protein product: CASSVGPGVETQYF.